This T cell receptor (beta chain) is drawn from a study of T cells in Graves' hyperthyroidism and ophthalmopathy. Study findings and constraints: Blood held most thyroid clonotypes expanded above 0.001 frequency. The model's output predicted ophthalmopathy at a median of around 7 months prior to onset.

The CDR3 has 19 residues. Germline CDR1 LGHNA, CDR2 YNFKEQ. V lost 2 bases, J lost 0 bases, and 22 bases lay in between. A Clinical Activity Score of at least 3, a NOSPECS grade of at least 4 and a duration under 3 months were recorded in the ophthalmopathy patients. The source material, RNA transcripts, was used to amplify TCR beta CDR3 regions. TCR CDR3 regions were first amplified by RT-PCR with HTBI primers. MiXCR was run by TCRdb on the multiplex PCR reads, yielding one entry per CDR3 protein. Of 500,000 to 750,000 distinct CDR3 sequences listed, 13% to 15% were seen once; the top ten hold roughly 7%. This clonotype came up many times. Its specificity is unknown.

The chain uses TRBV4-2 and TRBJ1-2; D possibly corresponds to TRBD1 (5 bases). The receptor was isolated from a young woman with Graves' ophthalmopathy. Specimen: blood. The CDR3: CASSQPGGPRTKSNYGYTF. The CDR3 coding sequence is TGTGCCAGCAGCCAACCCGGGGGACCGAGAACAAAATCTAACTATGGCTACACCTTC.